This T cell receptor (beta chain) was captured in a study of CD4 T cells in relation to SARS-CoV-2 and coronaviruses (dated by TCRdb to the early 2020s). General notes on the study: In the ViraFEST assay, PBMCs were grown with antigen for approximately 10 days, and TCR beta CDR3s were then sequenced to identify antigen-specific clonal expansions. The negative reference condition was either a culture with an HIV-1 Nef peptide pool or a culture with no peptide. Patient-derived lymphoblastoid cell lines were used to map the HLA restriction of shared crossreactive spike epitopes. At the level of individual TCR clonotypes, the study evaluated whether memory CD4+ T cells crossreact between the spike proteins of SARS-CoV-2 and those of common cold coronaviruses. Samples from a few pre-COVID donors and the naive versus memory experiments were sequenced with the Adaptive Biotechnologies TCR-sequencing kit; other data were Illumina-based. A different, Illumina-based TCR-beta assay was used to sequence expansion assays from other donors in the study.

CD4+ T cells from unexposed donors were collected before the COVID-19 pandemic (2011-2018). After more than 9 days of culture, CD4+ T cells were isolated with the EasySep CD4+ T cell isolation kit. Unexposed donor CD4+ T cells were tested for reactivity to SARS-CoV-2 S and N and four common cold coronavirus spike pools, as cell number allowed. PBMCs were cultured at two million per well in IMDM supplemented with 5% human AB serum and roughly 9.6 IU/ml IL-2. Half of the culture medium was replaced with fresh IL-2-containing medium on days 3 and 7. Triplicate replicate wells were generally used for each peptide culture condition. The leukapheresis product for the unexposed donors was obtained through commercial purchase. Ficoll-Paque PLUS gradient centrifugation was used to isolate PBMCs from either whole blood or leukapheresis product. The PBMCs went either fresh into the expansion assay or into cryopreservation at -140 degrees C. The QIAamp Micro DNA Kit was used to extract genomic DNA from the CD4+ T cells.

Trimming accounts for 8 bases at V and 7 bases at J, while the number of junction bases matched to no gene is 11. From the cysteine up to the phenylalanine, the CDR3 has a length of 14 residues. The entry retains the CDR3 DNA only, 42 bases that are in frame from base 1. Via the germline V gene, CDR1 is MNHEY and CDR2 SVGAGI. Libraries were prepared through the immunoSEQ multiplex PCR assay. Per the original workflow: Preprocessing removed nonproductive sequences and CDR3s not starting with C, not ending with F or W, or shorter than 7 amino acids. Antigen-specific clonotypes were called with the MANAFEST web app, based on expansion relative to reference and other culture wells. A clone was considered positive if significant expansion relative to the reference culture was observed in 2 of 3 replicate wells at an FDR below 0.05. A further requirement for positive clones was significant expansion compared with all other tandem wells, along with an odds ratio above 5. Pairwise Levenshtein distance, computed with the stringdist R package after three terminal residues were trimmed from each end, was used as the measure of CDR3 homology. TCRdb took this table from immuneACCESS and kept in-frame rearrangements with V and J called. Such tables lack part of the clones; where checked against another copy, unresolved V genes explain under half of the gap, and the rest is unexplained. D and trimming come from the DNA, and the V and J calls and clone size come from that table. The sample has 15,000 to 20,000 clones on record, roughly 80% of them singletons. The ten most abundant clones make up 20% to 25% of the sample.

Results and caveats for the whole study, not just this receptor: Roughly 60% of donors had memory CD4+ clonotypes that crossrecognized SARS-CoV-2 and at least one common cold coronavirus spike. The study was limited by small numbers of patients and tested TCRs. Crossreactive clones showed significantly weaker SARS-CoV-2-driven expansion than monoreactive clones, consistent with antigenic imprinting. Because no donor provided both pre-pandemic and post-infection samples, tracing the source of pre-existing responses was limited. Because the crossreactivity analysis focused on spike protein, crossreactivity against other viral proteins was not assessed.

In the case of this clone: The target of this receptor is not known. No much larger clone exists at a distance of one base, and base qualities are not known.

The sequenced sample was CD4+ T cells from PBMCs, cultured in vitro. This TCR was sampled from a human donor in good health. This receptor chain uses TRBV6-5 and TRBJ1-1, with 9 junctional bases fitting TRBD1. The CDR3 corresponds to CASCRDRDVGEAFF. The nucleotide sequence is TGTGCCAGCTGCCGGGACAGGGATGTCGGTGAAGCTTTCTTT.